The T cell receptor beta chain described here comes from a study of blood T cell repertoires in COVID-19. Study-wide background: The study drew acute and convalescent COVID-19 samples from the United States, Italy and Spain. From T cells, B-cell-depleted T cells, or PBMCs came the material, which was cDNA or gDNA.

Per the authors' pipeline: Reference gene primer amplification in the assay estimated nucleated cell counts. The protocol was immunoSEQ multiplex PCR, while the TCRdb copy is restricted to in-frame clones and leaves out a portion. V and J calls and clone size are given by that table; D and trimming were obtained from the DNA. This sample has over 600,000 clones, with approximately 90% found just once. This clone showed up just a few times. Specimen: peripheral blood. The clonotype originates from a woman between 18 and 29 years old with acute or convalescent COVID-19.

The CDR3, as DNA: TGCGCCAGCAGTGAGTCTGACAGGGCAATCGAGTCACCCCTCCACTTT. Translating gives CASSESDRAIESPLHF. V usage is TRBV10-1 and J usage is TRBJ1-6, with TRBD1 matching over 7 bases. The V gene's germline CDR1 is WNHNN and CDR2 SYGVQD (reference sequence). The CDR3 has 16 amino acids. V gave up 0 bases and J gave up 10 bases; unmatched junction bases: 9.